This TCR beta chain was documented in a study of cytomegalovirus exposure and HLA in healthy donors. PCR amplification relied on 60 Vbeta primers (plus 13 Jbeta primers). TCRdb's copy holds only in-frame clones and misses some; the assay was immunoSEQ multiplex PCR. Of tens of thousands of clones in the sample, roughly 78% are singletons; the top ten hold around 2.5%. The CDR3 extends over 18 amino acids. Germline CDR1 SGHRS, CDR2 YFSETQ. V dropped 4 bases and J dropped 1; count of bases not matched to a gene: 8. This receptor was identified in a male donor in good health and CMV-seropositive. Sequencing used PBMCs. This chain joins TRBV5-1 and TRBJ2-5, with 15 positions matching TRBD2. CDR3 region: CASSAGLAGGWGQETQYF. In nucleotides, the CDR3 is TGCGCCAGCAGCGCTGGACTAGCGGGGGGGTGGGGCCAAGAGACCCAGTACTTC.